This is a list of T cell receptor beta chains from one sample in a study of blood T cell repertoires in COVID-19. Assay: immunoSEQ multiplex PCR; the TCRdb copy retains only in-frame clones and omits some. The sample includes 55,000 to 95,000 clones, about 82% of them seen just once. Sequenced: peripheral blood. These receptors originate from a woman aged 55-69 years with acute or convalescent COVID-19. CDR3s include the opening cysteine and the closing phenylalanine or tryptophan. A D gene is named only where the DNA matches it firmly. The size of a clone is reported for some rows only, either as once, few or many, or as a class for expanded clones.

d_gene	j_gene	v_gene	abundance	CDR3nt	CDR3aa
-	TRBJ2-2	TRBV6-5	-	TGTGCCAGCAGGTGGGGGCAGGGCGCCGGGGAGCTGTTTTTT	CASRWGQGAGELFF
TRBD1	TRBJ2-3	TRBV3-1/TRBV3-2	-	TGTGCCAGCAGCCCCGACAGGGTCAGGAACACAGATACGCAGTATTTT	CASSPDRVRNTDTQYF
-	TRBJ2-3	TRBV5-4	-	TGTGCCAGCAGCTTGGTCGTCGGGTACGGCACAGATACGCAGTATTTT	CASSLVVGYGTDTQYF
TRBD1	TRBJ1-5	TRBV10-3	once	TGTGCCATCAGTGAGGGACAGGGGGTGATGCCCCAGCATTTT	CAISEGQGVMPQHF
-	TRBJ1-1	TRBV5-1	once	TGCGCCAGCAGCTTGGGACAATCGAACACTGAAGCTTTCTTT	CASSLGQSNTEAFF
-	TRBJ1-4	TRBV9	-	TGTGCCAGCAGCGTAGGGGGAGCAACTAATGAAAAACTGTTTTTT	CASSVGGATNEKLFF
TRBD2	TRBJ2-3	TRBV19	-	TGTGCCAGTAGTATAACTGGGAGGGGATTGTCAGATACGCAGTATTTT	CASSITGRGLSDTQYF
-	TRBJ2-1	TRBV24-1	-	TGTGCCACCAGTGATTTTAGAGATGAGCAGTTCTTC	CATSDFRDEQFF
TRBD2	TRBJ2-7	TRBV7-9	-	TGTGCCAGCAGCTCGGGACTAGCGACCTACGAGCAGTACTTC	CASSSGLATYEQYF
TRBD1	TRBJ1-2	TRBV30	-	TGTGCCTGGAGTGTTCTCTCTTCAGGGGGCTATGGCTACACCTTC	CAWSVLSSGGYGYTF
TRBD1	TRBJ1-2	TRBV28	-	TGTGCCACAGACAGGGCTGGAACTTACTATGGCTACACCTTC	CATDRAGTYYGYTF
-	TRBJ2-3	TRBV19	few	TGTGCCAGTAGTCCTCAGTTGACAGATACGCAGTATTTT	CASSPQLTDTQYF
-	TRBJ1-1	TRBV27	-	TGTGCCAGCGTTAAGACGGGCACTGAAGCTTTCTTT	CASVKTGTEAFF
-	TRBJ1-1	TRBV6-5	-	TGTGCCAGCAGTTACTCAAAATTCAATGAAGCTTTCTTT	CASSYSKFNEAFF
TRBD1	TRBJ1-1	TRBV5-1	-	TGCGCCAGCAGCTTGGGACAGGGGAGGACCATGAACACTGAAGCTTTCTTT	CASSLGQGRTMNTEAFF
-	TRBJ1-5	TRBV7-8	-	TGTGCCAGCAGCTCGCGGGGTGGCAATCAGCCCCAGCATTTT	CASSSRGGNQPQHF
TRBD1	TRBJ2-3	TRBV10-3	-	TGTGCCATCAGTGGGGACAGGGCGAAGTCAGATACGCAGTATTTT	CAISGDRAKSDTQYF
TRBD1	TRBJ1-6	TRBV4-1	-	TGCGCCAGCAGCCAATGGTCTGACAGGGGCAGCTCACCCCTCCACTTT	CASSQWSDRGSSPLHF
-	TRBJ1-1	TRBV19	-	TGTGCCAGTAGTTCGCTCCGGGTTACTGAAGCTTTCTTT	CASSSLRVTEAFF
TRBD1	TRBJ1-5	TRBV2	-	TGTGCCAGCAAACTGCTCCGGACAGGGGATCAGCCCCAGCATTTT	CASKLLRTGDQPQHF
TRBD1	TRBJ1-6	TRBV4-1	-	TGCGCCAGCAGCCGGAACAGGGGTTCACCCCTCCACTTT	CASSRNRGSPLHF
TRBD2	TRBJ2-5	TRBV6-5	-	TGTGCCAGCAGAATACGGGGGGGGCAAGAGACCCAGTACTTC	CASRIRGGQETQYF
-	TRBJ1-2	TRBV5-1	-	TGCGCCAGCGGAAGCAGGGCAGATTATGGCTACACCTTC	CASGSRADYGYTF
TRBD2	TRBJ2-3	TRBV2	once	TGTGCCACCGAGCGGGAGCCGGCAGATACGCAGTATTTT	CATEREPADTQYF
TRBD1	TRBJ1-1	TRBV27	-	TGTGCCAGTTCCGAGGTGGGCAGGGGGATTCAGAACACTGAAGCTTTCTTT	CASSEVGRGIQNTEAFF
-	TRBJ2-7	TRBV7-2	-	TGTGCCAGCAGCGGGTTCTTGGGCAGTGACTACGAGCAGTACTTC	CASSGFLGSDYEQYF
TRBD1	TRBJ1-1	TRBV10-3	-	TGTGCCATCAGTGACCCGGGACAGGGGGGACGAGGCACTGAAGCTTTCTTT	CAISDPGQGGRGTEAFF
TRBD1	TRBJ1-1	TRBV9	-	TGTGCCAGCAGCCCAAGGGGACAGATGAACACTGAAGCTTTCTTT	CASSPRGQMNTEAFF
TRBD2	TRBJ2-7	TRBV7-2	-	TGTGCCAGCAGCTCTACCTCCGGGAGGTACGAGCAGTACTTC	CASSSTSGRYEQYF